This paragraph reports one TCR beta chain. Its antigen has not been determined. Base qualities are not provided; no much larger clone lies one nucleotide away. This sample is part of a study of tumor-infiltrating lymphocytes in localized non-small cell lung cancer (dated by TCRdb to the early 2020s). In terms of the full investigation: Patients whose samples were collected after neoadjuvant chemotherapy, as well as both smokers and never-smokers and several histologies, were included in the cohort. Resected tumor tissue and uninvolved lung tissue described as non-adjacent to the tumor were contributed by each patient, with both tissues obtained from the same patient. The same patients underwent several integrated assays, with TCR sequencing performed together with flow cytometry, multiplex immunofluorescence, RNA-seq, exome sequencing and proteomics. The overall ICON cohort was composed of roughly 150 surgical patients with localized non-small cell lung cancer whose tumors were resected. A total of some 55 patients were part of the paired comparison of immunoSEQ T-cell fraction between tumor and uninvolved lung.

The immunoSEQ assay used for TCR sequencing gave the T-cell fraction in both tumor and uninvolved lung tissue. In the authors' own workflow: For survival analysis, patients were split into high (upper tertile) and low (lower two tertiles) T-cell fraction groups and compared by log-rank test. A signed-rank test was used to check for differences in T-cell fraction between paired tumor and uninvolved lung. This is the immuneACCESS table as TCRdb keeps it, with only in-frame sequences that have V and J called. A part of the clones is gone; compared with another copy, unresolved V genes explain less than half, and the rest is unexplained. V and J calls and clone size are copied from that table; D and trimming were computed from the DNA. Here the sample has roughly 12,000 clones; about 66% occur a single time. The top ten clones comprise 7% to 8% of the sample. The first patient joined ICON in early 2016, and enrollment wrapped up when the last patient was enrolled in the second half of 2018. A subcohort of 76 patients provided fresh tumor and matched uninvolved tissue for in-depth immune analyses, with TCR sequencing among those analyses. TCR sequencing was performed on DNA isolated from bulk tissue, without cell sorting.

Broader findings and caveats from the paper: Because assay coverage varied across patients depending on available tissue quantity, TCR sequencing was performed for only a subset of the cohort. No difference in TCR-derived T-cell fraction was observed between the flow cytometry-defined immunotypes IM1 (good prognosis) and IM2 (poor prognosis). TCRbeta sequencing supported higher T cell infiltration in tumors than in uninvolved lung tissue, consistent with immunofluorescence CD3 counts. Because different assays used different pieces of the same tissue, technical variation could not be distinguished from intratumor heterogeneity. Recurrence-free survival showed no association with tumor T-cell fraction from TCR sequencing (p = 0.61).

Sequenced: lung tumor tissue. The TCR was taken from a human donor with non-small cell lung cancer.

The DNA is TGTGCCAGCAGCTTGTCAGGGGGCTCAAGTCAGCCCCAGCATTTT. It encodes CASSLSGGSSQPQHF. The sequence joins TRBV5-5 to TRBJ1-5, and 8 junction bases match TRBD1. From V the trimming removes 1 base and from J it removes 6 bases, while the gene matches leave 6 bases of the junction unaccounted for. Spanning cysteine to phenylalanine, the CDR3 consists of 15 amino acids. Of the read, only the CDR3 DNA is kept; its 45 bases are in frame from base 1. Per the germline V gene (reference sequence), SGHKS is the CDR1 and YYEKEE is the CDR2.